The entry below gives a single T cell receptor (beta chain) sequence along with its context. Its antigen is undetermined. These data originate in a study of cytomegalovirus exposure and HLA in healthy donors. For the study at large: Genetic ancestry analysis placed about 76% of the 300 to 500 donors that were genotyped in the Caucasian-associated cluster.

Use of 60 Vbeta and 13 Jbeta primers characterized the PCR. Sequenced by immunoSEQ multiplex PCR; TCRdb stores in-frame clones only, minus some. The table records 150,000 or so clones, approximately 80% of them present only once. Whole-study results and caveats: TCR beta V- and J-gene trimming, according to a later analysis, was linked to a missense DCLRE1C variant.

Germline V gene data show CDR1 as SEHNR and CDR2 as FQNEAQ (reference sequence). This CDR3 spans 15 amino acids. V shed 5 bases and J 1 base; nucleotides not matched to a gene: 8. The chain joins TRBV7-9 to TRBJ2-7, with 7 bases matching TRBD1. The material sequenced was PBMCs. This TCR came from a man aged 35 to 55 in good health and CMV-seropositive. CDR3 protein: CASSPWTDRSYEQYF. The DNA of the CDR3 is TGTGCCAGCAGCCCCTGGACGGACAGGTCCTACGAGCAGTACTTC.